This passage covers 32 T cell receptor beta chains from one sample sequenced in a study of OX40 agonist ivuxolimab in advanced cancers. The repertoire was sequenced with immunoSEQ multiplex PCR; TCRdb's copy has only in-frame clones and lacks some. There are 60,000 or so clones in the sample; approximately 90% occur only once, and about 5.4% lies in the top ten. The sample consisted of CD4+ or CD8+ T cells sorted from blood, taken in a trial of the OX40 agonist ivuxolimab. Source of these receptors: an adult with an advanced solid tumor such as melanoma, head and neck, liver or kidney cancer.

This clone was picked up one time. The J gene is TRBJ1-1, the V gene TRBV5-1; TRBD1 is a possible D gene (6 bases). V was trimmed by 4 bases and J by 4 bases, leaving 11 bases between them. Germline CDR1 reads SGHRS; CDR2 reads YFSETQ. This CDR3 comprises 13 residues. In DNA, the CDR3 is TGCGCCAGCAGCGTGGCGGGGGCCACTGAAGCTTTCTTT. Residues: CASSVAGATEAFF.

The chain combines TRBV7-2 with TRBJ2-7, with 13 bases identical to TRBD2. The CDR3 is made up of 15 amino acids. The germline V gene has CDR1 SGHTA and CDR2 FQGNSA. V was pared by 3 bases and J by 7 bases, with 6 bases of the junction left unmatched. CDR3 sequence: CASSLGLAGMGEQYF. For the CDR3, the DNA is TGTGCCAGCAGCTTGGGACTAGCGGGGATGGGGGAGCAGTACTTC.

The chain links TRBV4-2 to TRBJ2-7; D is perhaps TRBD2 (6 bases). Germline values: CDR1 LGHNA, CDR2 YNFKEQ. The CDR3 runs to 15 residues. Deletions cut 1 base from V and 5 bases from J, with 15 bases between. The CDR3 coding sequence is TGTGCCAGCAGCCAAGGGGGGTGGGAGGTCAACGAGCAGTACTTC. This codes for CASSQGGWEVNEQYF.

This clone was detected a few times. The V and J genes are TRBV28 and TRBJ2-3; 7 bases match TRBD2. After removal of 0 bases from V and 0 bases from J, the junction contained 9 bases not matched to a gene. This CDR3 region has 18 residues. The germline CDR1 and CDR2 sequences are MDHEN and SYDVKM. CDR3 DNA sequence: TGTGCCAGCAGTTTATGGGGAGCTAGCGGAGAAAGCACAGATACGCAGTATTTT. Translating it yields CASSLWGASGESTDTQYF.

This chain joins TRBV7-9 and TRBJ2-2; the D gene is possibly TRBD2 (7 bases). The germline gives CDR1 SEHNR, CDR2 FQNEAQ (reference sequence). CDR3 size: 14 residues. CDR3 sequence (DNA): TGTGCGATTACAGGGAGGGGTAACACCGGGGAGCTGTTTTTT. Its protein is CAITGRGNTGELFF.

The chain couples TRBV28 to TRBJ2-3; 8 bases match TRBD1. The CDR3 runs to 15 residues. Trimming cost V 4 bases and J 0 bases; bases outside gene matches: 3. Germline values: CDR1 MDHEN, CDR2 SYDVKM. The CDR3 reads CASSSWTGSTDTQYF. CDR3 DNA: TGTGCCAGCAGTTCATGGACAGGGAGCACAGATACGCAGTATTTT.

The CDR3: CASSALGTTTDTQYF. The CDR3 bases are TGTGCCAGCAGTGCCCTCGGGACGACGACAGATACGCAGTATTTT. V gene TRBV6-6 combines with J gene TRBJ2-3; D may be TRBD1 or TRBD2 (5 bases each). Germline loops: CDR1 MNHNY, CDR2 SVGAGI (reference sequence). V shed 5 bases and J shed 3 bases, with 15 bases lying between them. This CDR3 has 15 amino acids.

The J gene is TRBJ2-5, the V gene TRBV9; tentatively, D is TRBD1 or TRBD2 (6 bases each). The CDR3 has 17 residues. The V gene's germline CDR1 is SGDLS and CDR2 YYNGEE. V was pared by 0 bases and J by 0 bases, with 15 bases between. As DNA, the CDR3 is TGTGCCAGCAGCGTAGGGGGGGCAGGGATGTACCAAGAGACCCAGTACTTC. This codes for CASSVGGAGMYQETQYF.

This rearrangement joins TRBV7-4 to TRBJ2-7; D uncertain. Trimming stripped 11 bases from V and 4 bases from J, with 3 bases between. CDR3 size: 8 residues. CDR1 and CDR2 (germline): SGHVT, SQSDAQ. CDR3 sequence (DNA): TGTGCCGGGTACGAGCAGTACTTC. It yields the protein CAGYEQYF.

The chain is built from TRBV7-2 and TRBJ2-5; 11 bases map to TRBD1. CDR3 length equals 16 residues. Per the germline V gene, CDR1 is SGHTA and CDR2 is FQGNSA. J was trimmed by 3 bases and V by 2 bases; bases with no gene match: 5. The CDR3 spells CASSLSRTGGEETQYF. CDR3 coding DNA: TGTGCCAGCAGCTTAAGCAGGACAGGGGGCGAAGAGACCCAGTACTTC.

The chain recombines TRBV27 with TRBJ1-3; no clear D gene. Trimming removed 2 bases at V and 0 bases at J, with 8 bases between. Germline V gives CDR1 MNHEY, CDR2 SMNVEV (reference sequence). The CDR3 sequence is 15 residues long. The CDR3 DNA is TGTGCCAGCAGTTTAAGACCCTTCTCTGGAAACACCATATATTTT. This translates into CASSLRPFSGNTIYF.

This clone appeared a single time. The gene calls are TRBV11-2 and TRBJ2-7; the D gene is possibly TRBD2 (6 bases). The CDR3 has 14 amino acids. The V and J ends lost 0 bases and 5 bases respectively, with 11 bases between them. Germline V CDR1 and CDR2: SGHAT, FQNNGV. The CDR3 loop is CASSLDRGGNEQYF. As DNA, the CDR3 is TGTGCCAGCAGCTTAGATCGTGGGGGGAACGAGCAGTACTTC.

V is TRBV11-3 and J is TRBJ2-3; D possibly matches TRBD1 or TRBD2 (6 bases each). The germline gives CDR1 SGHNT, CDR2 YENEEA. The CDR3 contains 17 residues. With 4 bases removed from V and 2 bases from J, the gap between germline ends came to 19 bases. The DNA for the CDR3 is TGTGCCAGCAGCTCGACTAGGGACATCACCAACACAGATACGCAGTATTTT. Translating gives CASSSTRDITNTDTQYF.

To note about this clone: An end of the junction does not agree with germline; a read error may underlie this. DNA for the CDR3: TGTGCCAGCTCACCGGTTCTGAACGCTGAAGCTTTCTTT. Residues: CASSPVLNAEAFF. The chain is built from TRBV18 and TRBJ1-1; D remains unclear. The CDR3 consists of 13 residues. The germline V gene encodes CDR1 KGHSH and CDR2 LQKENI.

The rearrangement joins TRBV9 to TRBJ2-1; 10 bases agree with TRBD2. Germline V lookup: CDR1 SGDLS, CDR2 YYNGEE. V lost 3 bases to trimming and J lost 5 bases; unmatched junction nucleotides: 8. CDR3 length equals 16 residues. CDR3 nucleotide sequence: TGTGCCAGCAGCGGTCCACTAGCGGGATCCAACAATGAGCAGTTCTTC. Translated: CASSGPLAGSNNEQFF.

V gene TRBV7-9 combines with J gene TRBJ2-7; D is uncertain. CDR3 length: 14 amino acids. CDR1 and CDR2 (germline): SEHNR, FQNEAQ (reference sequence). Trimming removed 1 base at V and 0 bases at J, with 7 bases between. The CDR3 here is CASSLGQRSYEQYF. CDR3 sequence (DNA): TGTGCCAGCAGCTTAGGACAACGCTCCTACGAGCAGTACTTC.

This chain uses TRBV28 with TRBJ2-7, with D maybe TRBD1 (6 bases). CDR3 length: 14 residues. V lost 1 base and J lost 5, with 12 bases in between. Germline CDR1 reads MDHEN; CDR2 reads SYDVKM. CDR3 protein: CASSLYSTGNEQYF. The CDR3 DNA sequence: TGTGCCAGCAGTTTATATAGTACAGGGAACGAGCAGTACTTC.

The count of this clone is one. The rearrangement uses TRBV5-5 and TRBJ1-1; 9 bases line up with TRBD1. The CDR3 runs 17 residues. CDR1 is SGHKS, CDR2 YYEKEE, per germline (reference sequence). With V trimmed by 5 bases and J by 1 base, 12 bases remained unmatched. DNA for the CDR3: TGTGCCAGCAGGGGGGCCGGGACAGGGTTCGGGAACACTGAAGCTTTCTTT. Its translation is CASRGAGTGFGNTEAFF.

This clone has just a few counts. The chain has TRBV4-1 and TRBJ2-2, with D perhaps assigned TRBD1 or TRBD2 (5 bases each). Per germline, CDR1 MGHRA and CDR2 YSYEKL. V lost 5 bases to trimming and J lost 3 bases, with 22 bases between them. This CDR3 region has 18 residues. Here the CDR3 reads CASSTLMGTVGYTGELFF. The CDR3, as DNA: TGCGCCAGCAGCACCTTAATGGGGACGGTGGGGTACACCGGGGAGCTGTTTTTT.

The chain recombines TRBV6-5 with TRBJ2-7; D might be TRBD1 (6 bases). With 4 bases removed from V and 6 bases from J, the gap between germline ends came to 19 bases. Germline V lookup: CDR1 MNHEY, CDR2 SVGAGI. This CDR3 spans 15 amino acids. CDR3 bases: TGTGCCAGCAGTTTAACTACAGGGTTGATGAGCGAGCAGTACTTC. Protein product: CASSLTTGLMSEQYF.

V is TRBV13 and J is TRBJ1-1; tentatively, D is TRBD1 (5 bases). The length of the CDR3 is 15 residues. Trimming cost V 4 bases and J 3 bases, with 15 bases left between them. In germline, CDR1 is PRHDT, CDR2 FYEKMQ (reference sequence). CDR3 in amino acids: CASSSEGRRDTEAFF. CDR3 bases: TGTGCCAGCAGCTCAGAGGGGAGGCGGGACACTGAAGCTTTCTTT. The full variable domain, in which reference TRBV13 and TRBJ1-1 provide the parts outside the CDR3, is AAGVIQSPRHLIKEKRETATLKCYPIPRHDTVYWYQQGPGQDPQFLISFYEKMQSDKGSIPDRFSAQQFSDYHSELNMSSLELGDSALYFCASSSEGRRDTEAFFGQGTRLTVV.

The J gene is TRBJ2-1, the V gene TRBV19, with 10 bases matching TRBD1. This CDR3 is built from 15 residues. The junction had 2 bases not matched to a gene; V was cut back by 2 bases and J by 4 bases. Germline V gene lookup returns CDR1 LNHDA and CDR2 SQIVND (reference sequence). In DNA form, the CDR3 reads TGTGCCAGTAGTATAAGGGACAGGGGTTACAATGAGCAGTTCTTC. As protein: CASSIRDRGYNEQFF.

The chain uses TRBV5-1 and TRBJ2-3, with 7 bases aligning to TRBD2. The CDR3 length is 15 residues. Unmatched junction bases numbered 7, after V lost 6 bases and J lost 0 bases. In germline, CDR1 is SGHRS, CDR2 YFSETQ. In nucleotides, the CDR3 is TGCGCCAGCACCCGCGGGAGCCTCAGCACAGATACGCAGTATTTT. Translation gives CASTRGSLSTDTQYF.

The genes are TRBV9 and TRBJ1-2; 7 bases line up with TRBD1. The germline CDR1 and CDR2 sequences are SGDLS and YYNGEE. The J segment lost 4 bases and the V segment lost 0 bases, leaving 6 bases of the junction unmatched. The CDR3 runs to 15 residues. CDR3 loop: CASSVESGGAYGYTF. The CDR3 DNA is TGTGCCAGCAGCGTAGAGTCAGGGGGGGCCTATGGCTACACCTTC.

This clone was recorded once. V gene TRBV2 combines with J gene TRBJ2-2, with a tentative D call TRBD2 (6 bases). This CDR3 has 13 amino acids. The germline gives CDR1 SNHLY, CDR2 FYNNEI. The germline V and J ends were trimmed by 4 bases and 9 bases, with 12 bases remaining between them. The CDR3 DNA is TGTGCCAGCAGTGCGGGGGAGGTGCGGGAGCTGTTTTTT. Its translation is CASSAGEVRELFF. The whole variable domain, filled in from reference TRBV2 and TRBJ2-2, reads EPEVTQTPSHQVTQMGQEVILRCVPISNHLYFYWYRQILGQKVEFLVSFYNNEISEKSEIFDDQFSVERPDGSNFTLKIRSTKLEDSAMYFCASSAGEVRELFFGEGSRLTVL.

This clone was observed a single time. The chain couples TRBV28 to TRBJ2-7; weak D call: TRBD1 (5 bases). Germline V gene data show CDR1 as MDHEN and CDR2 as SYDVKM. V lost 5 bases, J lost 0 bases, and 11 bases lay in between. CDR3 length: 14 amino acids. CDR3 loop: CASSTTVFSYEQYF. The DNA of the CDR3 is TGTGCCAGCAGTACGACAGTCTTCTCCTACGAGCAGTACTTC.

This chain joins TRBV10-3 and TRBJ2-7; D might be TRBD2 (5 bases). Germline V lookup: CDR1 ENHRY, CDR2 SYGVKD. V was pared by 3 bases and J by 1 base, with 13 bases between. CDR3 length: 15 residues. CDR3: CAISEERDRSYEQYF. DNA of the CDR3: TGTGCCATCAGTGAAGAGAGGGATCGGTCCTACGAGCAGTACTTC.

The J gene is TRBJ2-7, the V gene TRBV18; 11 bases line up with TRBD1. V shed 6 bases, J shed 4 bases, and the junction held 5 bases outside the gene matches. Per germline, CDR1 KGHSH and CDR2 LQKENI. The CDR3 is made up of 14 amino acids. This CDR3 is CASSQGTGGYEQYF. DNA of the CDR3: TGTGCCAGCTCCCAGGGGACAGGGGGATACGAGCAGTACTTC.

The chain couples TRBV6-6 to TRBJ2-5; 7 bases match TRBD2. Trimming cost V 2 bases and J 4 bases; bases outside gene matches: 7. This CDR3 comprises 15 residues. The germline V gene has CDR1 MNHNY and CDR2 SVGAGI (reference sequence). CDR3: CASSYRREWGETQYF. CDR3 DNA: TGTGCCAGCAGTTACCGGCGGGAGTGGGGAGAGACCCAGTACTTC.

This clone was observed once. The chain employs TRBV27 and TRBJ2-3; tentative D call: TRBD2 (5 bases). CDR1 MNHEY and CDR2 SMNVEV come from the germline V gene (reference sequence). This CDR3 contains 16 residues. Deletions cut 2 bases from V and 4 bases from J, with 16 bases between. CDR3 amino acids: CASSLEGVSGADTQYF. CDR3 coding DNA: TGTGCCAGCAGTTTAGAGGGAGTGAGCGGTGCAGATACGCAGTATTTT.

The CDR3 coding sequence is TGTGCCAGCAGTGACTCTCCTCGGACGGACCTCTCTGGAAACACCATATATTTT. Protein: CASSDSPRTDLSGNTIYF. The chain is built from TRBV6-4 and TRBJ1-3; no clear D. Germline V gene data show CDR1 as MRHNA and CDR2 as SNTAGT. This CDR3 has 18 amino acids. With 0 bases removed from V and 0 bases from J, the gap between germline ends came to 15 bases.

The CDR3 DNA reads TGCGCCAGCAGCCAAGATGGGGGACAGGGGTATGCTGAAGCTTTCTTT. Encoded protein: CASSQDGGQGYAEAFF. V and J are TRBV4-3 and TRBJ1-1; 10 bases fit TRBD1. This CDR3 region has 16 residues. Germline V gene sequence: CDR1 LGHNA, CDR2 YSLEER. V trimming: 0 bases; J trimming: 6 bases; junction bases outside the gene matches: 7.